This is a list of T cell receptor beta chains from one sample in a study of human T cells and chemical hapten exposure. TCRdb passed the RACE reads through MiXCR, listing each CDR3 protein once. The top ten clones hold roughly 3% of a sample with about 73,000 distinct CDR3 sequences, over 6.5% of them seen once. The material sequenced was whole blood, taken in connection with sensitization to the hapten diphenylcyclopropenone (DPC). These receptors were obtained from a woman aged 45-59 years with alopecia areata. Some clones in this sample may be carry-over from other donors' samples. CDR3s include the opening cysteine and the closing phenylalanine or tryptophan. Fields, in order: CDR3 length, J gene, D gene, V gene, clone size, CDR3 DNA, CDR3 protein. D genes are given only for firm matches. Clone size, where shown, is once, few, many, or a class for clones that have expanded.

17 TRBJ2-2 TRBD2 TRBV7-2 few TGTGCCAGCAGCTTTTCTAGCGGGAGGGGGAACACCGGGGAGCTGTTTTTT CASSFSSGRGNTGELFF
17 TRBJ2-2 . TRBV5-1 few TGCGCCAGCAGCCGTCTCCGGGCCGCCAAGAACACCGGGGAGCTGTTTTTT CASSRLRAAKNTGELFF
16 TRBJ2-2 TRBD2 TRBV4-3 few TGCGCCAGCAGGCCGACTAGCGGGGCGAACACCGGGGAGCTGTTTTTT CASRPTSGANTGELFF
18 TRBJ1-6 . TRBV5-6 few TGTGCCAGCAGCTTGGGGGAGTTGAGGCGAAGCCCCAATTCACCCCTCCACTTT CASSLGELRRSPNSPLHF
14 TRBJ1-5 . TRBV6-2/TRBV6-3 few TGTGCCAGCAGTTACGTAAAGAGCAATCAGCCCCAGCATTTT CASSYVKSNQPQHF
13 TRBJ1-2 TRBD1 TRBV12-3/TRBV12-4 few TGTGCCAGCAGTTTAGAGGGGGCGTATGGCTACACCTTC CASSLEGAYGYTF
18 TRBJ2-5 TRBD2 TRBV9 . TGTGCCAGCAGCGTAGCCCCTGGGACTAGCGGGAGAGTGGAGACCCAGTACTTC CASSVAPGTSGRVETQYF
12 TRBJ2-5 TRBD2 TRBV29-1 many TGCAGCGTACAAGCGGGAGGGGAGACCCAGTACTTC CSVQAGGETQYF
15 TRBJ1-5 . TRBV7-2 . TGTGCCAGCAGCTTAGATCCAGGGAACAATCAGCCCCAGCATTTT CASSLDPGNNQPQHF
12 TRBJ2-3 . TRBV9 many TGTGCCAGCAGCGCAAACTCAGATACGCAGTATTTT CASSANSDTQYF
12 TRBJ1-6 TRBD1 TRBV20-1 many TGCAGTGCTCGGGACAGCGGCTCACCCCTCCACTTT CSARDSGSPLHF
15 TRBJ1-1 . TRBV11-2 many TGTGCCAGCAGCTTAGATTGGGCAGGGAATACTGAAGCTTTCTTT CASSLDWAGNTEAFF
18 TRBJ1-5 . TRBV21-1 few TGTGCCAGCAGCAAGGAGGACAGGGGGCGCACAGGGTATCAGCCCCAGCATTTT CASSKEDRGRTGYQPQHF
13 TRBJ2-3 . TRBV20-1 many TGCAGTGCTAGAGGTCCCACGGCAGATACGCAGTATTTT CSARGPTADTQYF
15 TRBJ1-1 TRBD1 TRBV29-1 . TGCAGCGTTGAAGGGGAGGGGGCACCTGTGGGTGAAGCTTTCTTT CSVEGEGAPVGEAFF
13 TRBJ1-4 . TRBV5-1 few TGCGCCAGCAGCCTGGACGAAGGAGAAAAACTGTTTTTT CASSLDEGEKLFF
17 TRBJ2-2 TRBD2 TRBV12-3/TRBV12-4 . TGTGCCAGCAGTTCGACTAGCGGGGGGGCCCGCACCGGGGAGCTGTTTTTT CASSSTSGGARTGELFF
14 TRBJ2-7 TRBD2 TRBV20-1 . TGCAGTGTTAGACTAGCGGGAGTCTCCTACGAGCAGTACTTC CSVRLAGVSYEQYF
15 TRBJ2-3 TRBD1 TRBV7-2 few TGTGCCAGCAGCTTTGATACAGGGGGCACAGATACGCAGTATTTT CASSFDTGGTDTQYF
15 TRBJ2-2 TRBD1 TRBV7-6 few TGTGCCAGCAGCGTACAACAGGGGAAGACCGGGGAGCTGTTTTTT CASSVQQGKTGELFF
12 TRBJ2-7 . TRBV29-1 many TGCAGCGTCCAAAAAGGGGAATACGAGCAGTACTTC CSVQKGEYEQYF
11 TRBJ2-7 . TRBV20-1 few TGCAGTGCTAGCCTCGACTACGAGCAGTACTTC CSASLDYEQYF
12 TRBJ2-1 TRBD1 TRBV18 few TGTGCCAGCTCACCGGCCCGGGACAGGGGGTTCTTC CASSPARDRGFF
12 TRBJ2-5 . TRBV9 . TGTGCCAGCAGCGGACCCCAAGAGACCCAGTACTTC CASSGPQETQYF
14 TRBJ1-5 TRBD1 TRBV19 many TGTGCCAGTAGTCGACAGGGCGGCAATCAGCCCCAGCATTTT CASSRQGGNQPQHF
18 TRBJ2-3 TRBD2 TRBV12-3/TRBV12-4 . TGTGCCAGCAGTCAGGGACTAGCTCCAGGACCTAGCACAGATACGCAGTATTTT CASSQGLAPGPSTDTQYF
14 TRBJ2-3 . TRBV20-1 many TGCAGTGCAGGAGAGGGGGGCTCATTGAATACGCAGTATTTT CSAGEGGSLNTQYF
10 TRBJ2-5 . TRBV4-1 few TGCGCCGGGGGGTCAGAGACCCAGTACTTC CAGGSETQYF
14 TRBJ2-7 . TRBV6-5 few TGTGCCAGCAGTTACGGGATGGGACCGAGCGAGCAGTACTTC CASSYGMGPSEQYF
14 TRBJ1-1 . TRBV11-2 few TGTGCCAGCAGCTACGACACGGTGAACACTGAAGCTTTCTTT CASSYDTVNTEAFF
13 TRBJ2-2 . TRBV20-1 few TGCAGTGCTAGAGAGACACCCACCGGGGAGCTGTTTTTT CSARETPTGELFF
16 TRBJ2-4 . TRBV21-1 . TGTGCCAGCAGCAAACACCCTAGCGGGAGCGCTCAGAGGCAGTACTTC CASSKHPSGSAQRQYF
11 TRBJ1-4 . TRBV12-3/TRBV12-4 many TGTGCCAGCAGTTTAGAGGAAAAACTGTTTTTT CASSLEEKLFF
16 TRBJ2-2 TRBD2 TRBV5-4 few TGTGCCAGCAGGGGTGGGACTAGCGGAAACACCGGGGAGCTGTTTTTT CASRGGTSGNTGELFF
14 TRBJ2-2 . TRBV19 . TGTGCCAGTAGAGCGACAGCGAACACCGGGGAGCTGTTTTTT CASRATANTGELFF
13 TRBJ2-3 TRBD1 TRBV5-6 . TGTGCCAGCAGCTGGTCTGACAGGGCGACGCAGTATTTT CASSWSDRATQYF
12 TRBJ1-4 . TRBV29-1 many TGCAGCGTCACCCAAAGGGGTGAAAAACTGTTTTTT CSVTQRGEKLFF
13 TRBJ1-5 . TRBV3-1 many TGTGCCAGCAGCCAAGGTAGCAATCAGCCCCAGCATTTT CASSQGSNQPQHF
16 TRBJ2-5 . TRBV5-1 many TGCGCCAGCAGCCCTACCGGGAGCAACGACCAAGAGACCCAGTACTTC CASSPTGSNDQETQYF
12 TRBJ1-2 . TRBV3-1 many TGTGCCAGCAGCCAACTGGGGGCAAGCTACACCTTC CASSQLGASYTF
17 TRBJ1-4 . TRBV2 many TGTGCCAGCAGCGGACCCAGGGGACTAACAACTAATGAAAAACTGTTTTTT CASSGPRGLTTNEKLFF
14 TRBJ1-1 TRBD1 TRBV6-5 few TGTGCCAGCAGGATCGACAGGGGCGGCACTGAAGCTTTCTTT CASRIDRGGTEAFF